The 21 T cell receptor beta chains reported below all come from one sample, sequenced in a study of cytotoxic CD8 clonotypes in ibrutinib-treated CLL. Sequenced by immunoSEQ multiplex PCR; TCRdb stores in-frame clones only, minus some. The sample comprises fewer than 90,000 clones, about 63% of which are singletons, and roughly 5.7% rests with the top ten. The sequencing used PBMCs, collected after 12 months of ibrutinib treatment. Receptors originate from a human donor with chronic lymphocytic leukemia.

The CDR3 sequence: CASRLFGASGVSYEQYF. The CDR3 DNA reads TGTGCCAGCAGACTTTTTGGGGCTAGCGGGGTCTCCTACGAGCAGTACTTC. The V and J genes are TRBV7-8 and TRBJ2-7, with TRBD2 matching 9 bases. The trim removed 6 bases at V and 0 bases at J, leaving 12 bases unmatched. The CDR3 totals 17 residues. Per the germline V gene, CDR1 is SGHVS and CDR2 is FQNEAQ.

This clone has a single count. The V gene is TRBV30, the J gene TRBJ2-5; D not certain. Trimming left V 1 base short and J 0 bases short, with 12 bases between. Germline V gene lookup returns CDR1 GTSNPN and CDR2 SVGIG (reference sequence). The CDR3 runs 15 residues. The CDR3 sequence is CAWSARPLYQETQYF. The CDR3, as DNA: TGTGCCTGGAGTGCCCGACCCTTGTACCAAGAGACCCAGTACTTC.

The chain joins TRBV6-5 to TRBJ2-5, with 7 bases that match TRBD2. Germline V gives CDR1 MNHEY, CDR2 SVGAGI. Unmatched junction bases numbered 14, after V lost 6 bases and J lost 7 bases. This CDR3 is 15 amino acids long. The CDR3 protein is CASSPGGGKGRTQYF. CDR3 bases: TGTGCCAGCAGCCCTGGGGGAGGGAAAGGTCGGACCCAGTACTTC.

The chain is built from TRBV11-2 and TRBJ1-1; maybe TRBD1 (6 bases). Germline assignment: CDR1 SGHAT and CDR2 FQNNGV. The germline V and J ends were trimmed by 3 bases and 1 base, with 9 bases remaining between them. There are 14 residues in the CDR3. CDR3 in DNA: TGTGCCAGCAGCTTTCAGGGGCGGAACACTGAAGCTTTCTTT. It specifies CASSFQGRNTEAFF.

This chain joins TRBV10-1 and TRBJ1-3, with D hard to call. The CDR3 is made up of 15 amino acids. V shed 2 bases and J shed 0 bases, with 8 bases lying between them. Germline values: CDR1 WNHNN, CDR2 SYGVQD (reference sequence). Here the CDR3 reads CASSETSSSGNTIYF. In nucleotides, the CDR3 is TGCGCCAGCAGTGAGACCTCAAGCTCTGGAAACACCATATATTTT.

This clone was detected once. The rearrangement joins TRBV6-6 to TRBJ2-2; 9 bases fit TRBD1. Trimming took 8 bases from V and 5 from J; bases not matched to a gene: 6. The CDR3 consists of 14 residues. Germline CDR1 MNHNY, CDR2 SVGAGI (reference sequence). The chain's CDR3 is CASRRGQGTGELFF. CDR3 nucleotides: TGTGCCAGCCGCCGGGGACAGGGAACCGGGGAGCTGTTTTTT.

The chain employs TRBV2 and TRBJ1-1; 7 bases are a match to TRBD1. J lost 6 bases, V lost 5 bases, and 6 bases had no gene match. Germline V CDR1 and CDR2: SNHLY, FYNNEI. This CDR3 has 13 amino acids. CDR3: CASSRQGLAEAFF. The CDR3 bases are TGTGCCAGCAGTAGACAGGGTTTGGCTGAAGCTTTCTTT.

The V and J genes are TRBV5-1 and TRBJ1-3, with 8 bases fitting TRBD1. Germline-derived CDR1 and CDR2 are SGHRS and YFSETQ. V lost 0 bases and J lost 0; bases outside the gene matches: 11. The CDR3 contains 19 residues. CDR3 loop: CASSLATRGPLSSGNTIYF. The CDR3 DNA sequence: TGCGCCAGCAGCTTGGCAACCAGGGGGCCCTTAAGCTCTGGAAACACCATATATTTT.

J is TRBJ1-1 and V is TRBV10-3; D remains ambiguous. CDR1 is ENHRY and CDR2 is SYGVKD in the germline V gene. V was cut by 10 bases and J by 1 base, with 10 bases left in between. The length of the CDR3 is 12 residues. The CDR3 sequence: CATSPGNTEAFF. The CDR3 nucleotides read TGTGCCACCTCCCCGGGGAACACTGAAGCTTTCTTT.

The chain uses TRBV15 and TRBJ2-3, with 9 bases aligning to TRBD1. Germline V gene sequence: CDR1 LNHNV, CDR2 YYDKDF (reference sequence). Losses at the gene ends were 1 base for V and 3 bases for J; bases not matched to a gene: 2. The CDR3 is 15 residues long. The CDR3 DNA is TGTGCCACCAGCAGAGGGGGACAGGGTACAGATACGCAGTATTTT. This gives the protein CATSRGGQGTDTQYF.

This clone was recorded a few times. The chain joins TRBV5-4 to TRBJ2-3; D gene uncertain. V dropped 0 bases and J dropped 2 bases, with 1 base sitting between them. This CDR3 comprises 12 residues. Germline CDR1 is SGHNT and CDR2 is YYREEE (reference sequence). CDR3 region: CASSLDTDTQYF. CDR3 nucleotides: TGTGCCAGCAGCTTGGACACAGATACGCAGTATTTT.

This chain connects TRBV7-2 to TRBJ1-3; D not certain. This CDR3 has 16 amino acids. The germline V gene has CDR1 SGHTA and CDR2 FQGNSA. Deletions cut 5 bases from V and 0 bases from J, with 14 bases between. The chain's CDR3 is CASSKSVQHSGNTIYF. For the CDR3, the DNA is TGTGCCAGCAGCAAGTCAGTTCAACACTCTGGAAACACCATATATTTT.

This clone was counted between two and nine times. The chain couples TRBV7-2 to TRBJ1-2; the match to TRBD1 covers 10 bases. V was pared by 5 bases and J by 8 bases, with 11 bases of the junction left unmatched. Per germline, CDR1 SGHTA and CDR2 FQGNSA. This CDR3 spans 15 amino acids. CDR3 nucleotides: TGTGCCAGCAGCCCGGGGACAGGGGCGCGATCGGGCTACACCTTC. This gives the protein CASSPGTGARSGYTF.

CDR3 in amino acids: CASGGGGQGWFTDTQYF. The CDR3 bases are TGTGCCAGTGGGGGGGGTGGACAGGGCTGGTTCACAGATACGCAGTATTTT. The chain links TRBV19 to TRBJ2-3, with D possibly TRBD1 on 8 matching bases. This CDR3 has 17 amino acids. V was shortened by 8 bases and J by 2 bases, with 23 bases between the two germline ends. Germline CDR1 and CDR2: LNHDA and SQIVND (reference sequence).

The chain joins TRBV5-6 to TRBJ2-7; 13 bases match TRBD2. There are 17 residues in the CDR3. Germline loops: CDR1 SGHDT, CDR2 YYEEEE. Trimming took 4 bases from V and 2 from J; bases not matched to a gene: 9. For the CDR3, the DNA is TGTGCCAGCAGCGGGGGACTAGCGGGGCCGATTCCCTACGAGCAGTACTTC. Protein: CASSGGLAGPIPYEQYF. The variable domain in full, completed from reference TRBV5-6 and TRBJ2-7, reads DAGVTQSPTHLIKTRGQQVTLRCSPKSGHDTVSWYQQALGQGPQFIFQYYEEEERQRGNFPDRFSGHQFPNYSSELNVNALLLGDSALYLCASSGGLAGPIPYEQYFGPGTRLTVT.

The chain uses TRBV29-1 and TRBJ2-1, with D perhaps assigned TRBD1 or TRBD2 (5 bases each). V lost 7 bases, J lost 7 bases, and 14 bases lay in between. The CDR3 covers 12 residues. Germline V gene lookup returns CDR1 SQVTM and CDR2 ANQGSEA. CDR3 sequence: CSGELGENEQFF. CDR3 DNA: TGCAGCGGTGAGTTGGGGGAAAATGAGCAGTTCTTC.

This chain joins TRBV6-1 and TRBJ1-5; no clear D gene. Germline values: CDR1 MNHNS, CDR2 SASEGT. The CDR3 is 12 amino acids. Trimming cost V 6 bases and J 1 base, with 4 bases left between them. The CDR3 protein is CASSRSNQPQHF. In DNA form, the CDR3 reads TGTGCCAGCAGCAGAAGCAATCAGCCCCAGCATTTT.

The genes are TRBV15 and TRBJ1-1; D remains ambiguous. Looked up from germline, CDR1 is LNHNV and CDR2 is YYDKDF (reference sequence). This CDR3 has 12 residues. V gave up 4 bases and J gave up 1 base, with 4 bases separating them. In DNA, the CDR3 is TGTGCCACCAGCATCGGGAACACTGAAGCTTTCTTT. Translating gives CATSIGNTEAFF. The complete variable domain, with remaining parts taken from reference TRBV15 and TRBJ1-1, reads DAMVIQNPRYQVTQFGKPVTLSCSQTLNHNVMYWYQQKSSQAPKLLFHYYDKDFNNEADTPDNFQSRRPNTSFCFLDIRSPGLGDTAMYLCATSIGNTEAFFGQGTRLTVV.

This clone was seen a handful of times. The chain has TRBV5-1 and TRBJ2-7, with 7 bases fitting TRBD2. The germline V gene has CDR1 SGHRS and CDR2 YFSETQ. CDR3 length: 15 amino acids. J was trimmed by 7 bases and V by 4 bases; bases with no gene match: 14. In nucleotides, the CDR3 is TGCGCCAGCAGCCCCCCGGAAAGCGGGGCTAATGAGCAGTACTTC. This sequence encodes CASSPPESGANEQYF. The full variable domain, rest sourced from reference TRBV5-1 and TRBJ2-7, is KAGVTQTPRYLIKTRGQQVTLSCSPISGHRSVSWYQQTPGQGLQFLFEYFSETQRNKGNFPGRFSGRQFSNSRSEMNVSTLELGDSALYLCASSPPESGANEQYFGPGTRLTVT.

CDR3 sequence: CSVRTGANEQFF. In DNA, the CDR3 is TGCAGCGTTCGGACAGGGGCCAATGAGCAGTTCTTC. The chain links TRBV29-1 to TRBJ2-1, with 9 bases aligning to TRBD1. Germline CDR1 and CDR2: SQVTM and ANQGSEA. V trimming: 5 bases; J trimming: 6 bases; junction bases outside the gene matches: 2. The CDR3 has 12 amino acids.

J is TRBJ2-6 and V is TRBV7-9; 9 positions match TRBD1. J was trimmed by 0 bases and V by 6 bases; bases with no gene match: 9. The CDR3 has 18 amino acids. CDR1 SEHNR and CDR2 FQNEAQ come from the germline V gene (reference sequence). The CDR3 reads CASRNTGTGPSGANVLTF. The CDR3 DNA is TGTGCCAGCAGAAACACCGGGACAGGGCCCTCTGGGGCCAACGTCCTGACTTTC.